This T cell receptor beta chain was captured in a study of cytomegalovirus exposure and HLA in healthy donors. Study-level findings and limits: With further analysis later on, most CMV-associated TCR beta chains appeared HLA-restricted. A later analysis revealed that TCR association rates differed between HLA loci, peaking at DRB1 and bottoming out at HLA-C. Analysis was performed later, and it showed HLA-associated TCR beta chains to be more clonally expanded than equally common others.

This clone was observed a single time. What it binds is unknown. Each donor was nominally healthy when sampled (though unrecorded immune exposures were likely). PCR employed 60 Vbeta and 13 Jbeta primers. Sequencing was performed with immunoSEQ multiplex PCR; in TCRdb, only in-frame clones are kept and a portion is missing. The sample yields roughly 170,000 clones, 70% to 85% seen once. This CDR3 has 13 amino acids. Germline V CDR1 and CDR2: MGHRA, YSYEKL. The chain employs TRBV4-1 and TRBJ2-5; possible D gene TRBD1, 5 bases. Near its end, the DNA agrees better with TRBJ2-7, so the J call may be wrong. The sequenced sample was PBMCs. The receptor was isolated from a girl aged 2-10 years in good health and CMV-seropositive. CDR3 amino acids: CASSQGQFYEQYF. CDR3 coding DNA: TGCGCCAGCAGCCAAGGACAGTTTTACGAGCAGTACTTC.